This TCR beta chain was identified in a study of T-cell reconstitution after alpha-beta-depleted transplantation in children. Study-wide findings and caveats: A year had passed since transplant, and T-cell counts and diversity by then came mostly from newly produced T cells. Some patients' high day-60 TCRbeta diversity was traced to surviving recipient T cells and thymic progenitors. Several hundred rapidly expanded clones from non-depleted graft cells reportedly supplied alpha-beta T cells about two months post-transplant.

This clonotype was picked up a small number of times. The antigen remains undetermined. Construction of the TCRbeta library involved unique molecular identifiers. TCRdb re-analysed the PCR reads in MiXCR, keeping a single row per CDR3 protein. The profile shows about 580,000 distinct CDR3 sequences, 25% to 30% of them singletons. The CDR3 consists of 16 residues. The germline gives CDR1 SGHRS, CDR2 YFSETQ. Trimming took off 1 base at V and 3 bases at J, with 14 bases between the two ends. The sample consisted of PBMCs, taken before TCRalphabeta/CD19-depleted stem cell transplant. The origin of this receptor is a boy less than two years old with Wiskott-Aldrich syndrome, due to receive a stem cell transplant. This chain links TRBV5-1 with TRBJ1-3; no clear D. CDR3 sequence reads: CASSLSELGGGNTIYF. The DNA for the CDR3 is TGCGCCAGCAGCTTGTCTGAGCTAGGAGGTGGAAACACCATATATTTT.